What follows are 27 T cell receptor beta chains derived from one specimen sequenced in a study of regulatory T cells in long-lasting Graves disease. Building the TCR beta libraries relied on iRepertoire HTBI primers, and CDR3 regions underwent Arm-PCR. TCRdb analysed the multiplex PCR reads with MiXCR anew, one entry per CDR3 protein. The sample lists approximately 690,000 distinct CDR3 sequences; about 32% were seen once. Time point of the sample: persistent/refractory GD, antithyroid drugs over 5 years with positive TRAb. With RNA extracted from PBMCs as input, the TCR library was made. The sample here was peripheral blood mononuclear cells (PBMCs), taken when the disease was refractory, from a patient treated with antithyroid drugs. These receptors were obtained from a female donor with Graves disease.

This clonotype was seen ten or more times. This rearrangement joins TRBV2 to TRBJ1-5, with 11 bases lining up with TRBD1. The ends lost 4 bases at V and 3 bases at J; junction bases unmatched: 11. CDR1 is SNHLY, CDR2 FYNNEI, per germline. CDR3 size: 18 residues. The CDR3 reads CASSARTGGDGYNQPQHF. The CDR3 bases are TGTGCCAGCAGTGCCAGGACAGGGGGCGATGGATACAATCAGCCCCAGCATTTT.

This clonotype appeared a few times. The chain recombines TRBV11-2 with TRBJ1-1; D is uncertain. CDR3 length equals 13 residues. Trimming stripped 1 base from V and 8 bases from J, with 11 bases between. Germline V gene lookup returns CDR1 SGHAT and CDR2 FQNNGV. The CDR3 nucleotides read TGTGCCAGCAGCTTAGTCGGGCGCATAGAAGCTTTCTTT. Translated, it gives CASSLVGRIEAFF.

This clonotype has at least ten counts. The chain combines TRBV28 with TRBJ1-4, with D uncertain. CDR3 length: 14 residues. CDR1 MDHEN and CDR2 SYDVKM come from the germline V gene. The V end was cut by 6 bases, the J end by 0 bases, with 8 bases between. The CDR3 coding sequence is TGTGCCAGCAGGAACAGACCAACTAATGAAAAACTGTTTTTT. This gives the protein CASRNRPTNEKLFF.

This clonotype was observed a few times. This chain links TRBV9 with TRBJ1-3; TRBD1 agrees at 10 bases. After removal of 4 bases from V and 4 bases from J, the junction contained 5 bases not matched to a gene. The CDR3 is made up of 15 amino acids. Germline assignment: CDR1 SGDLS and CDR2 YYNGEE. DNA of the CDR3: TGTGCCAGCAGCCGAGACAGGGGGCGAGGAAACACCATATATTTT. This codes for CASSRDRGRGNTIYF.

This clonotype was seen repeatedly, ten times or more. The CDR3 DNA sequence: TGTGCCAGCAGTTACGTCAGGGGAACGCAGCCCCAGCATTTT. Translation: CASSYVRGTQPQHF. The V and J genes are TRBV6-5 and TRBJ1-5; the D gene is possibly TRBD1 (6 bases). This CDR3 contains 14 residues. V was pared by 2 bases and J by 7 bases, with 12 bases between. Germline V gene data show CDR1 as MNHEY and CDR2 as SVGAGI.

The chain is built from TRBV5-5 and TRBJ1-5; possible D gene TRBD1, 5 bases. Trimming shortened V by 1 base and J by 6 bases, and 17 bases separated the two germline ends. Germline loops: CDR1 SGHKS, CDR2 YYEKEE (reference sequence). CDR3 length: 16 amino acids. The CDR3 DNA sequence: TGTGCCAGCAGCTTGTTGCAGGGAGGAGCAGGTCAGCCCCAGCATTTT. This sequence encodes CASSLLQGGAGQPQHF.

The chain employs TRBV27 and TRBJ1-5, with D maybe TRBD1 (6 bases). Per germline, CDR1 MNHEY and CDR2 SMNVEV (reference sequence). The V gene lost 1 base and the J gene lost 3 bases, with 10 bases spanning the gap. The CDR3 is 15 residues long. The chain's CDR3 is CASSLLGGDNQPQHF. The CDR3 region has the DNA TGTGCCAGCAGTTTATTAGGGGGTGACAATCAGCCCCAGCATTTT.

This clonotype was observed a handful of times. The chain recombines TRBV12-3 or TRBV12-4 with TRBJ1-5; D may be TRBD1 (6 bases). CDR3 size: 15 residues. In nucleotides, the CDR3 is TGTGCAGTTCCCTCGGGGGCCCCCAGCAATCAGCCCCAGCATTTT. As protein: CAVPSGAPSNQPQHF.

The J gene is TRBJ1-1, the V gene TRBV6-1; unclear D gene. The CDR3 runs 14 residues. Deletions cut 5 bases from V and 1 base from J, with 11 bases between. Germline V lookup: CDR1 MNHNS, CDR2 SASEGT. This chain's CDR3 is CASSRKTPNTEAFF. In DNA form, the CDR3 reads TGTGCCAGCAGTAGAAAGACACCGAACACTGAAGCTTTCTTT.

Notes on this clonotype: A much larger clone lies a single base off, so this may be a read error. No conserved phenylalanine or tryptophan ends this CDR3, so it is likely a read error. CDR3 protein: CASSYSTGNGYTL. CDR3 sequence (DNA): TGTGCCAGCAGTTACTCGACCGGTAACGGCTACACCCTC. The rearrangement joins TRBV6-6 to TRBJ1-2; D gene uncertain. In germline, CDR1 is MNHNY, CDR2 SVGAGI (reference sequence). CDR3 size: 13 residues. The germline V and J ends were trimmed by 0 bases and 8 bases, with 10 bases remaining between them.

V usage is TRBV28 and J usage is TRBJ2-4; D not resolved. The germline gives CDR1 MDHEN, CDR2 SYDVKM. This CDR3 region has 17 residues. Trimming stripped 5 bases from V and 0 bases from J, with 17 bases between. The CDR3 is CASSRRLPLLAKNIQYF. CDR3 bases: TGTGCCAGCAGTCGACGGTTACCCTTACTAGCCAAAAACATTCAGTACTTC.

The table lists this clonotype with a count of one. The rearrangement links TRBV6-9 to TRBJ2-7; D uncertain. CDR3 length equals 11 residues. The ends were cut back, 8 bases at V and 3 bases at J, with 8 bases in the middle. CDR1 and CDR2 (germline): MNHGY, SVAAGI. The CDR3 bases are TGTGCCAGCGGTTCGATCTACGAGCAGTACTTC. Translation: CASGSIYEQYF.

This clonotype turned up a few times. CDR3 loop: CASRAGSGGEKLFF. CDR3 nucleotide sequence: TGCGCCAGCAGAGCCGGGTCCGGGGGGGAAAAACTGTTTTTT. The chain employs TRBV5-1 and TRBJ1-4, with D maybe TRBD1 (5 bases). Germline V lookup: CDR1 SGHRS, CDR2 YFSETQ. This CDR3 is 14 amino acids long. V lost 5 bases and J lost 8, with 16 bases in between.

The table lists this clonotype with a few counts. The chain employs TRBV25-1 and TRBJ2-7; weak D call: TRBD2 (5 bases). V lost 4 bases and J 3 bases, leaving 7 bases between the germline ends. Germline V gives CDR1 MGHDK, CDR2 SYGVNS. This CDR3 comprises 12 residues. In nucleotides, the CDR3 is TGTGCCAGCAGTGGACTAATCTACGAGCAGTACTTC. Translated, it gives CASSGLIYEQYF.

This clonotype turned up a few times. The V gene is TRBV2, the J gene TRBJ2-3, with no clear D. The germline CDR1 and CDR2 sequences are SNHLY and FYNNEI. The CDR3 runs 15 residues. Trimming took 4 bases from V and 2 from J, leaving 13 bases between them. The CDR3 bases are TGTGCCAGCAGTGTTAACTCAGCGTCCACAGATACGCAGTATTTT. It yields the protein CASSVNSASTDTQYF.

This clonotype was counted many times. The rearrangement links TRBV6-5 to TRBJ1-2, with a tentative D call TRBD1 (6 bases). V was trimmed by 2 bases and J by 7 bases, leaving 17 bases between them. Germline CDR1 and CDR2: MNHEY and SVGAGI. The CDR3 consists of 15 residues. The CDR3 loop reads CASSYAGGDTLGYTF. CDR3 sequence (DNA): TGTGCCAGCAGTTACGCCGGGGGGGACACTCTTGGCTACACCTTC.

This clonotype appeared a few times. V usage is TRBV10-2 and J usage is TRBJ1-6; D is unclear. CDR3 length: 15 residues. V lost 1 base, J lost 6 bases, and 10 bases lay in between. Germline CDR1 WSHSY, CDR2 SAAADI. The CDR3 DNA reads TGCGCCAGCAGTGAGTTTGGAGAGATTAATTCACCCCTCCACTTT. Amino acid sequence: CASSEFGEINSPLHF.

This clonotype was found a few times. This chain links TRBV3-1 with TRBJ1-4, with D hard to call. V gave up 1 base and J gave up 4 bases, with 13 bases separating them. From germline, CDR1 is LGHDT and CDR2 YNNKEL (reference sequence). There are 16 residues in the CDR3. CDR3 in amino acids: CASSQVGLPLNEKLFF. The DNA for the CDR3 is TGTGCCAGCAGCCAAGTCGGTCTTCCACTTAATGAAAAACTGTTTTTT.

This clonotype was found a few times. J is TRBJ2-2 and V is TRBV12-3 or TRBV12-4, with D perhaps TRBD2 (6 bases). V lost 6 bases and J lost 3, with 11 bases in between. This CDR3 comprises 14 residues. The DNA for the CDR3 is TGTGCCAGCAGCCCTAGCGCCTACACCGGGGAGCTGTTTTTT. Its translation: CASSPSAYTGELFF.

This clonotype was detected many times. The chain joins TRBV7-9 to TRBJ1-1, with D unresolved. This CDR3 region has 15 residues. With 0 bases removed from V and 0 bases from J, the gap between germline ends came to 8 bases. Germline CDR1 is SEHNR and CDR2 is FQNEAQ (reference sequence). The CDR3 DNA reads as TGTGCCAGCAGCTTAGCAAAGGGAATGAACACTGAAGCTTTCTTT. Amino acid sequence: CASSLAKGMNTEAFF.

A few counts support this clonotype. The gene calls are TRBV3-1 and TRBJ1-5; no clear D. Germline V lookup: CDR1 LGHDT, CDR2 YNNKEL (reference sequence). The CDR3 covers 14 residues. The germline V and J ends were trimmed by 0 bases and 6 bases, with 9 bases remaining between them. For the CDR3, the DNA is TGTGCCAGCAGCCAAGAAGGGTCTATTCAGCCCCAGCATTTT. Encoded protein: CASSQEGSIQPQHF.

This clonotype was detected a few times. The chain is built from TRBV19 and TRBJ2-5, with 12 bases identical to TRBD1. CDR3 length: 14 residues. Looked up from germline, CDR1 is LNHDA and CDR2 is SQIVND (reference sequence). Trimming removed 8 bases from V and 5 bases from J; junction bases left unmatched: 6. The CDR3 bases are TGTGCCAGTTCGGGACAGGGGGCGATGGAGACCCAGTACTTC. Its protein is CASSGQGAMETQYF. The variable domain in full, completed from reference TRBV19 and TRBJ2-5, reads DGGITQSPKYLFRKEGQNVTLSCEQNLNHDAMYWYRQDPGQGLRLIYYSQIVNDFQKGDIAEGYSVSREKKESFPLTVTSAQKNPTAFYLCASSGQGAMETQYFGPGTRLLVL.

The CDR3 spells CASSHNWREEKLFF. The DNA for the CDR3 is TGTGCCAGCAGCCACAACTGGAGGGAAGAAAAACTGTTTTTT. The rearrangement uses TRBV7-2 and TRBJ1-4, with D uncertain. This CDR3 region has 14 residues. The V end was cut by 5 bases, the J end by 8 bases, with 15 bases between. Germline CDR1 SGHTA, CDR2 FQGNSA.

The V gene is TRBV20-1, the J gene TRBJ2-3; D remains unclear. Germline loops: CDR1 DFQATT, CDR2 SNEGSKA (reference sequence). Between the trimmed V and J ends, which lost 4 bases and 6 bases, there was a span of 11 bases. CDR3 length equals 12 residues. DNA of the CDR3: TGCAGTGCTATTTCTCAGGTGGATACGCAGTATTTT. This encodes CSAISQVDTQYF.

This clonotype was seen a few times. The CDR3 DNA sequence: TGCAGTGCTAGGCAGACGGCTTGGAGTTCACCCCTCCACTTT. This codes for CSARQTAWSSPLHF. The gene calls are TRBV20-1 and TRBJ1-6; D unclear. Germline V lookup: CDR1 DFQATT, CDR2 SNEGSKA (reference sequence). The CDR3 is made up of 14 amino acids. V lost 3 bases and J lost 9, with 15 bases in between.

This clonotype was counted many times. As DNA, the CDR3 is TGTGCCAGTTCGAGGGGGGTCGAACAGCCCCAGCATTTT. Its translation is CASSRGVEQPQHF. The chain combines TRBV27 with TRBJ1-5; maybe TRBD1 (6 bases). The ends were cut back, 9 bases at V and 7 bases at J, with 16 bases in the middle. There are 13 residues in the CDR3. CDR1 MNHEY and CDR2 SMNVEV come from the germline V gene (reference sequence).

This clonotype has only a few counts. CDR3 loop: CASSPQGARTGELFF. In DNA, the CDR3 is TGTGCCAGTAGTCCCCAAGGGGCGCGTACCGGGGAGCTGTTTTTT. The rearrangement joins TRBV19 to TRBJ2-2; D is possibly TRBD1 (5 bases). This CDR3 has 15 amino acids. V was cut by 5 bases and J by 5 bases, with 15 bases left in between. Germline V CDR1 and CDR2: LNHDA, SQIVND (reference sequence).